A single sample is the source of the 18 T cell receptor beta chains below, sequenced in a study of post-analysis software for immune sequencing data. TCR beta cDNA libraries had unique molecular identifiers. One entry per CDR3 protein, called by TCRdb with MiXCR from the PCR reads. The table has about 800,000 distinct CDR3 sequences, roughly 27% seen once; the top ten hold around 0.56%. Antigens for these TCRs are unknown. General study findings and limits: Included in a set of roughly 5 TRBV segments more frequent in patients than controls were TRBV5-6, TRBV5-1 and TRBV20-1.

The material sequenced was blood. These receptors all stem from a girl aged 10 to 17 with multiple sclerosis.

This chain connects TRBV20-1 to TRBJ2-7; 9 nucleotides match TRBD1. V gave up 6 bases and J gave up 4 bases; unmatched junction bases: 10. In germline, CDR1 is DFQATT, CDR2 SNEGSKA (reference sequence). This CDR3 contains 14 residues. The CDR3 bases are TGCAGTGCGGGGCGGGACAGGGTGCCTTACGAGCAGTACTTC. Translated, it gives CSAGRDRVPYEQYF.

This chain links TRBV20-1 with TRBJ1-6; TRBD1 is a possible D gene (5 bases). The CDR3 is 15 amino acids. The V and J ends lost 6 bases and 0 bases respectively, with 12 bases between them. Germline lookup yields CDR1 DFQATT and CDR2 SNEGSKA (reference sequence). The CDR3 loop is CSAVADSSYNSPLHF. The CDR3 DNA follows: TGCAGTGCAGTAGCAGACAGCTCCTATAATTCACCCCTCCACTTT.

This clonotype was counted between two and nine times. The chain carries TRBV20-1 and TRBJ2-7; 12 bases line up with TRBD2. Trimming removed 6 bases from V and 5 bases from J; junction bases left unmatched: 14. From germline, CDR1 is DFQATT and CDR2 SNEGSKA (reference sequence). The CDR3 consists of 16 residues. Written as DNA, the CDR3 is TGCAGTGCATATCTAGCGGGAGGGCCTCGGGGGAACGAGCAGTACTTC. The encoded protein is CSAYLAGGPRGNEQYF.

In regard to this clonotype: The junction differs from germline at one of its ends, possibly a read error. The rearrangement uses TRBV10-3 and TRBJ2-2, with 12 bases identical to TRBD1. The germline V gene encodes CDR1 ENHRY and CDR2 SYGVKD. This CDR3 has 15 residues. CDR3: CAIRRDRGHTGERFF. The CDR3 coding sequence is TGTGCCATCAGGCGGGACAGGGGGCACACCGGGGAGCGGTTTTTT.

This clonotype was seen a few times. This sequence joins TRBV29-1 and TRBJ2-7; 8 nucleotides agree with TRBD1. The junction had 14 bases not matched to a gene; V was cut back by 8 bases and J by 2 bases. Germline lookup yields CDR1 SQVTM and CDR2 ANQGSEA. The CDR3 loop spans 15 amino acids. CDR3 protein: CSISGTGGFTYEQYF. The CDR3 DNA sequence: TGCAGCATCTCCGGGACAGGAGGCTTTACCTACGAGCAGTACTTC.

This clonotype was detected many times. The chain has TRBV20-1 and TRBJ2-5, with TRBD2 matching over 9 bases. CDR1 is DFQATT and CDR2 is SNEGSKA in the germline V gene (reference sequence). V dropped 6 bases and J dropped 1; count of bases not matched to a gene: 12. The CDR3 has 16 residues. CDR3 protein: CSAGTSWAFAQETQYF. The CDR3 coding sequence is TGCAGTGCCGGGACTAGCTGGGCGTTCGCCCAAGAGACCCAGTACTTC.

The rearrangement links TRBV20-1 to TRBJ2-1; 7 positions match TRBD2. The ends lost 6 bases at V and 4 bases at J; junction bases unmatched: 12. There are 15 residues in the CDR3. The V gene's germline CDR1 is DFQATT and CDR2 SNEGSKA (reference sequence). CDR3: CSAPEWLAAYNEQFF. CDR3 DNA sequence: TGCAGTGCCCCGGAGTGGCTAGCGGCATACAATGAGCAGTTCTTC.

The J gene is TRBJ2-1, the V gene TRBV29-1; TRBD1 might be the D (6 bases). Germline lookup yields CDR1 SQVTM and CDR2 ANQGSEA. Trimming stripped 6 bases from V and 5 bases from J, with 14 bases between. The CDR3 is 13 amino acids. As DNA, the CDR3 is TGCAGCGTAGGGACACAGCCTAACAATGAGCAGTTCTTC. Protein sequence: CSVGTQPNNEQFF.

V is TRBV6-6 and J is TRBJ2-2; no definite D call. Germline CDR1 and CDR2: MNHNY and SVGAGI (reference sequence). CDR3 length: 13 amino acids. Between the trimmed V and J ends, which lost 7 bases and 5 bases, there was a span of 11 bases. This CDR3 reads CASNLLGTGELFF. The CDR3 DNA is TGTGCCAGCAACCTACTGGGGACCGGGGAGCTGTTTTTT.

The chain joins TRBV4-3 to TRBJ1-2; D call uncertain. The CDR3 contains 16 residues. Germline V gene lookup returns CDR1 LGHNA and CDR2 YSLEER. V lost 0 bases and J lost 4, with 15 bases in between. CDR3: CASSQDGLPEVYGYTF. CDR3 DNA sequence: TGCGCCAGCAGCCAAGATGGTCTCCCGGAGGTCTATGGCTACACCTTC.

This clonotype was seen more than once but under ten times. This chain connects TRBV29-1 to TRBJ1-5, with D maybe TRBD1 (5 bases). The V end was cut by 8 bases, the J end by 6 bases, with 17 bases between. CDR1 SQVTM and CDR2 ANQGSEA come from the germline V gene. The CDR3 length is 13 residues. The CDR3 sequence: CSHGTDIGQPQHF. The CDR3 DNA sequence: TGCAGCCACGGGACGGACATTGGTCAGCCCCAGCATTTT. Using reference TRBV29-1 and TRBJ1-5 for the parts outside the CDR3, the full variable domain is SAVISQKPSRDICQRGTSLTIQCQVDSQVTMMFWYRQQPGQSLTLIATANQGSEATYESGFVIDKFPISRPNLTFSTLTVSNMSPEDSSIYLCSHGTDIGQPQHFGDGTRLSIL.

The J gene is TRBJ1-2, the V gene TRBV27, with D unclear. Trimming cost V 7 bases and J 7 bases, with 19 bases left between them. This CDR3 region has 14 residues. Germline lookup yields CDR1 MNHEY and CDR2 SMNVEV (reference sequence). The CDR3 coding sequence is TGTGCCAGCACCCGGAACCCCGCTTTAGCTGGCTACACCTTC. It is translated as CASTRNPALAGYTF.

The rearrangement links TRBV3-1 to TRBJ2-2; possibly TRBD2 for D (5 bases). The CDR3 runs 18 residues. CDR1 is LGHDT and CDR2 is YNNKEL in the germline V gene (reference sequence). Trimming took off 6 bases at V and 0 bases at J, with 20 bases between the two ends. CDR3 DNA sequence: TGTGCCAGCAGAAGAGACTACCACGCGTTCGCGAACACCGGGGAGCTGTTTTTT. Its protein is CASRRDYHAFANTGELFF.

The sample holds many counts of this clonotype. This sequence joins TRBV9 and TRBJ2-1, with D perhaps matching TRBD2 (5 bases). The V end was cut by 0 bases, the J end by 0 bases, with 7 bases between. CDR1 SGDLS and CDR2 YYNGEE come from the germline V gene. CDR3 length: 15 amino acids. The DNA of the CDR3 is TGTGCCAGCAGCGTAGGCGCGGGCTCCTACAATGAGCAGTTCTTC. Its translation is CASSVGAGSYNEQFF. The variable domain in full, with the rest retrieved from reference TRBV9 and TRBJ2-1, is DSGVTQTPKHLITATGQRVTLRCSPRSGDLSVYWYQQSLDQGLQFLIQYYNGEERAKGNILERFSAQQFPDLHSELNLSSLELGDSALYFCASSVGAGSYNEQFFGPGTRLTVL.

This clonotype appeared a few times. The rearrangement links TRBV2 to TRBJ2-4, with TRBD1 identical over 10 bases. The DNA end favors TRBJ2-7, so the J call may be wrong. The CDR3 is 17 amino acids. CDR1 is SNHLY, CDR2 FYNNEI, per germline. The CDR3 nucleotides are TGTGCCAGCAGTGACCCTTTCGTTGGGACAGGGGACTACGAGCAGTACTTC. As protein: CASSDPFVGTGDYEQYF.

The chain combines TRBV7-9 with TRBJ1-5, with TRBD1 matching over 8 bases. J gave up 0 bases and V 4 bases, and 8 bases lay outside the gene matches. The CDR3 spans 17 residues. CDR1 and CDR2 from the germline V gene are SEHNR and FQNEAQ (reference sequence). CDR3 residues: CASSSAGTGFSNQPQHF. CDR3 bases: TGTGCCAGCAGCTCAGCCGGGACAGGCTTTAGCAATCAGCCCCAGCATTTT.

V usage is TRBV6-6 and J usage is TRBJ1-4; no definite D call. The CDR3 is 15 residues long. Trimming removed 1 base at V and 5 bases at J, with 11 bases between. Germline assignment: CDR1 MNHNY and CDR2 SVGAGI (reference sequence). CDR3 protein: CASSYFAAENEKLFF. DNA for the CDR3: TGTGCCAGCAGTTACTTTGCGGCAGAAAATGAAAAACTGTTTTTT.

V usage is TRBV5-1 and J usage is TRBJ2-3, with 13 bases matching TRBD2. The V gene end was trimmed by 2 bases and the J gene end by 5 bases; junction bases not matched to a gene: 5. The CDR3 length is 16 residues. Germline CDR1 is SGHRS and CDR2 is YFSETQ. CDR3 region: CASSLLTSGGKDTQYF. The CDR3 DNA reads TGCGCCAGCAGCTTATTGACTAGCGGGGGGAAAGATACGCAGTATTTT.